These T cell receptor beta chains were read from a single sample in a study of cytomegalovirus exposure and HLA in healthy donors. Repertoires were generated with immunoSEQ multiplex PCR, while TCRdb's copy carries only in-frame clones and drops some. The sample shows under 200,000 clones, around 80% of them seen only once. What was sequenced was PBMCs. Receptor source: a male donor in good health and CMV-seronegative. The conserved cysteine and the conserved F or W are not part of the CDR3 here. Fields, in order: CDR3 protein, J gene, V gene, D gene. A D gene is named only where the DNA matches it firmly.

cdr3_aa: ASSYTPGAKNIQY
j_call: TRBJ2-4
v_call: TRBV6-6
d_call: -

cdr3_aa: ASSLRDTTSGANVLT
j_call: TRBJ2-6
v_call: TRBV7-9
d_call: -

cdr3_aa: ASSLVGTGDYGYT
j_call: TRBJ1-2
v_call: TRBV7-8
d_call: TRBD1

cdr3_aa: AISRDGGANIQY
j_call: TRBJ2-4
v_call: TRBV10-3
d_call: -

cdr3_aa: ASADRVVRETQY
j_call: TRBJ2-5
v_call: TRBV19
d_call: TRBD1

cdr3_aa: SVAEKLAGERGQY
j_call: TRBJ2-5
v_call: TRBV29-1
d_call: TRBD2

cdr3_aa: ASSTLGLSTDTQY
j_call: TRBJ2-3
v_call: TRBV6-1
d_call: -

cdr3_aa: ASRGGTSGGYNEQF
j_call: TRBJ2-1
v_call: TRBV9
d_call: TRBD2

cdr3_aa: ASTVPGQPPYEQY
j_call: TRBJ2-7
v_call: TRBV28
d_call: TRBD1

cdr3_aa: ASSSTGSSHNEQF
j_call: TRBJ2-1
v_call: TRBV5-1
d_call: TRBD1

cdr3_aa: ASSGQHEQY
j_call: TRBJ2-7
v_call: TRBV18
d_call: -

cdr3_aa: ASSLTGDTEAF
j_call: TRBJ1-1
v_call: TRBV11-2
d_call: TRBD1

cdr3_aa: ASSRVLDTGELF
j_call: TRBJ2-2
v_call: TRBV9
d_call: -

cdr3_aa: AIRDSFYEQY
j_call: TRBJ2-7
v_call: TRBV10-3
d_call: -

cdr3_aa: ASSRDTSYNEQF
j_call: TRBJ2-1
v_call: TRBV4-1
d_call: -

cdr3_aa: ASSPGQSPEAF
j_call: TRBJ1-1
v_call: TRBV18
d_call: -

cdr3_aa: ASSFSGLSSYEQY
j_call: TRBJ2-7
v_call: TRBV27
d_call: TRBD2

cdr3_aa: ASSAGGLSNQPQH
j_call: TRBJ1-5
v_call: TRBV27
d_call: -

cdr3_aa: ASSIRGGEQY
j_call: TRBJ2-7
v_call: TRBV19
d_call: -

cdr3_aa: ASIRQGASNQPQH
j_call: TRBJ1-5
v_call: TRBV19
d_call: TRBD1

cdr3_aa: ASSEGLLANQPQH
j_call: TRBJ1-5
v_call: TRBV2
d_call: -

cdr3_aa: ASSSRTSGPYNEQF
j_call: TRBJ2-1
v_call: TRBV6-5
d_call: TRBD2

cdr3_aa: AWGGQGAGDTEAF
j_call: TRBJ1-1
v_call: TRBV30
d_call: TRBD1

cdr3_aa: ASSPSTPYYEQY
j_call: TRBJ2-7
v_call: TRBV6-5
d_call: -

cdr3_aa: ASSLGAGDTQY
j_call: TRBJ2-3
v_call: TRBV7-2
d_call: -

cdr3_aa: ASSYRGSSETQY
j_call: TRBJ2-5
v_call: TRBV5-4
d_call: TRBD1

cdr3_aa: ASSPPSSGSGNTIY
j_call: TRBJ1-3
v_call: TRBV28
d_call: -

cdr3_aa: ASSSQGPISYEQY
j_call: TRBJ2-7
v_call: TRBV5-6
d_call: -

cdr3_aa: AISEGQPYNEQF
j_call: TRBJ2-1
v_call: TRBV10-3
d_call: -

cdr3_aa: ASSYSGVPEPQH
j_call: TRBJ1-5
v_call: TRBV6-6
d_call: -

cdr3_aa: ASKRQTNTGELF
j_call: TRBJ2-2
v_call: TRBV5-1
d_call: -

cdr3_aa: ASSPLAGGKENEQF
j_call: TRBJ2-1
v_call: TRBV7-3
d_call: TRBD2

cdr3_aa: ASYSGSYGYT
j_call: TRBJ1-2
v_call: TRBV28
d_call: -

cdr3_aa: ASSLSRLSTDTQY
j_call: TRBJ2-3
v_call: TRBV27
d_call: -

cdr3_aa: ASSEEPGEKLF
j_call: TRBJ1-4
v_call: TRBV6-1
d_call: -

cdr3_aa: ASSIGGNTEAF
j_call: TRBJ1-1
v_call: TRBV19
d_call: -